This record concerns one TCR beta chain sequence. Its target is not known. The CDR3 loop spans 14 amino acids. Trimming cost V 8 bases and J 2 bases, with 16 bases left between them. Germline lookup yields CDR1 MNHEY and CDR2 SVGAGI. The method was immunoSEQ multiplex PCR; TCRdb's version includes in-frame clones alone and lacks a portion of them. The data hold roughly 23,000 clones, with more than 75% observed a single time. The data originate from a study of STAT5B mutations in CD4+ large granular lymphocyte leukemia. Study summary: Healthy donors showed HLA-associated enrichment of the CDR3 'QG' motif.

General study points: Data were not HLA-matched across samples. About a quarter of private leukemic clonotypes occurred rarely in other patients' non-leukemic repertoires. Top patient clones used TRBV06 genes more often: 8/27 versus 2/35 in controls.

The sequenced sample was CD4+ T cells from blood buffy coats. The TCR was taken from a human donor in good health. V and J are TRBV6-5 and TRBJ2-7, with D possibly matching TRBD1 (6 bases). The CDR3 DNA sequence: TGTGCCAGCGGGGCTAGACAGGAGGCCTACGAGCAGTACTTC. It translates to CASGARQEAYEQYF.